The next 2 T cell receptor beta chains were all read from a single sample in a study of ipilimumab plus nivolumab after autologous stem cell transplantation. Clones were sequenced by immunoSEQ multiplex PCR, and TCRdb holds only the in-frame ones, with some missing. Of 15,000 to 20,000 clones in the sample, about 80% are singletons; the top ten hold roughly a tenth. Sequenced here: PBMCs, sampled in a trial of ipilimumab plus nivolumab as post-transplant consolidation. These receptors were obtained from a male donor with diffuse large B-cell lymphoma.

This clone is medium-sized in the sample. This chain joins TRBV7-9 and TRBJ1-4; D gene ambiguous. Per germline, CDR1 SEHNR and CDR2 FQNEAQ (reference sequence). V dropped 5 bases and J dropped 2 bases, with 21 bases sitting between them. The CDR3 loop spans 18 amino acids. CDR3 residues: CASSPEGSAYSTNEKLFF. For the CDR3, the DNA is TGTGCCAGCAGCCCAGAGGGATCAGCCTACTCGACTAATGAAAAACTGTTTTTT.

The chain carries TRBV27 and TRBJ1-4, with 10 positions matching TRBD1. The trim removed 5 bases at V and 6 bases at J, leaving 0 bases unmatched. CDR1 and CDR2 (germline): MNHEY, SMNVEV (reference sequence). This CDR3 is 13 amino acids long. The CDR3 sequence: CASSGQGDEKLFF. Here the CDR3 DNA reads TGTGCCAGCAGTGGACAGGGGGATGAAAAACTGTTTTTT.